Described below is a single T cell receptor beta chain sequence and its context. What it binds is unknown. This record comes from a study of shared clonotypes between healthy human individuals. General observations from the study: The naive CD4 repertoires of several donors were compared, and around 5% of clonotypes were shared. Donor clonotype sharing was expected to depend on sequencing depth.

CDR3 length: 15 amino acids. Per germline, CDR1 MDHEN and CDR2 SYDVKM. Unmatched junction bases numbered 10, after V lost 5 bases and J lost 5 bases. Sorted-subset replicate PCR reactions were performed with roughly 200 ng DNA, corresponding to roughly 30,000 T cell genomes. Method: immunoSEQ multiplex PCR; TCRdb's copy keeps in-frame clones and lacks some. The repertoire includes millions of clones, roughly 95% of them detected once, and 0.13% sits in the top ten. The sequenced sample was naive CD4+ T cells sorted from blood. Subset meaning: CD45RA+ positively selected. The V gene is TRBV28, the J gene TRBJ1-2; 8 bases match TRBD1. This sequence was found in a young man in good health. The CDR3 sequence is CASSPWDRRNYGYTF. The CDR3 DNA sequence: TGTGCCAGCAGTCCCTGGGACAGGCGGAATTATGGCTACACCTTC.